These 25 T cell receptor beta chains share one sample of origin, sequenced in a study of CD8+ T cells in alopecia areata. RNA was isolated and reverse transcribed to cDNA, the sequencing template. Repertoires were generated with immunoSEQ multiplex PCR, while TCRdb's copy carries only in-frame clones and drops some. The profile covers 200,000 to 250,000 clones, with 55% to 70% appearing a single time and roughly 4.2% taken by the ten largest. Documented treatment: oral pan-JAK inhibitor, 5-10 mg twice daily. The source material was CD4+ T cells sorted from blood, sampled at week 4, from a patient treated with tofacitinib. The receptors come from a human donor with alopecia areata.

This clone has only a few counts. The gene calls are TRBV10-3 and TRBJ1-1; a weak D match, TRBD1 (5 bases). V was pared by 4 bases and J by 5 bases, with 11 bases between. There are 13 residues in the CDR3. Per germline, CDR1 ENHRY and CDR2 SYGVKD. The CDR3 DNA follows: TGTGCCATCAGTGGGCAGGGAAGGACTGAAGCTTTCTTT. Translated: CAISGQGRTEAFF.

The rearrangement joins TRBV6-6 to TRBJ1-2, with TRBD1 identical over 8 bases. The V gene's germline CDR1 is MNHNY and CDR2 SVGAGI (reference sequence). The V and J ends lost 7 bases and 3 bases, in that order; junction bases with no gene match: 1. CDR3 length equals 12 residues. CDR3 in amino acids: CASMDRDYGYTF. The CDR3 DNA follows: TGTGCCAGCATGGACAGGGACTATGGCTACACCTTC.

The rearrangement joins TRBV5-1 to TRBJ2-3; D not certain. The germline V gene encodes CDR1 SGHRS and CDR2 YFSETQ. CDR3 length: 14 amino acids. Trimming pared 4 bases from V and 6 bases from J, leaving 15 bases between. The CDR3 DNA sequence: TGCGCCAGCAGCCCAAGGACCGGGTGGGATACGCAGTATTTT. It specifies CASSPRTGWDTQYF.

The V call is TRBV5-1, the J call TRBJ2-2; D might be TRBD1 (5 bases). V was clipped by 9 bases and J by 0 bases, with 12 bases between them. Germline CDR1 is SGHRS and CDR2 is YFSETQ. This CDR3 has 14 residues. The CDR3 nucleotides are TGCGCCACCTCAGGGTTGCCGAACACCGGGGAGCTGTTTTTT. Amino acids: CATSGLPNTGELFF.

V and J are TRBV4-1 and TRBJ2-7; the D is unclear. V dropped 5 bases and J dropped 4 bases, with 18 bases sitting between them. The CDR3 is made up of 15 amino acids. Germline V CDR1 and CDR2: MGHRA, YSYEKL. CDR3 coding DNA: TGCGCCAGCAGCAGGGATTGGTCCGATTCATACGAGCAGTACTTC. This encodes CASSRDWSDSYEQYF.

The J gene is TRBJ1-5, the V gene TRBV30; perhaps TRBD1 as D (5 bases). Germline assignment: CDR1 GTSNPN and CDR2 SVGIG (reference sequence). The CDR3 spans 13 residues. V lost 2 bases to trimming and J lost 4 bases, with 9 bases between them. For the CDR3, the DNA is TGTGCCTGGAGTCGGACAAGTAATCAGCCCCAGCATTTT. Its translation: CAWSRTSNQPQHF.

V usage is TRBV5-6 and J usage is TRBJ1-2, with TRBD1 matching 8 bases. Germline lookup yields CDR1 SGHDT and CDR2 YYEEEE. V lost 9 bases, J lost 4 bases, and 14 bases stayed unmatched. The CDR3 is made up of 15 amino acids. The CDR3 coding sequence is TGTGCCACCGGCCGCAAGACAGGGGTCCCCTATGGCTACACCTTC. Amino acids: CATGRKTGVPYGYTF.

The CDR3 DNA reads TGCGCCAGCAGCCGTGGGACAGGGGAGATTATCACAGATACGCAGTATTTT. This sequence encodes CASSRGTGEIITDTQYF. The chain joins TRBV4-3 to TRBJ2-3; 10 positions match TRBD1. CDR1 LGHNA and CDR2 YSLEER come from the germline V gene. J lost 2 bases, V lost 4 bases, and 9 bases had no gene match. The CDR3 consists of 17 residues.

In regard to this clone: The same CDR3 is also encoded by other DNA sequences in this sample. CDR3 sequence: CASSPDRGPYEQYF. The CDR3 nucleotides read TGCGCCAGCAGCCCTGACAGGGGGCCTTACGAGCAGTACTTC. This chain joins TRBV4-3 and TRBJ2-7; 10 positions agree with TRBD1. The CDR3 loop spans 14 amino acids. The ends lost 4 bases at V and 4 bases at J; junction bases unmatched: 4. In germline, CDR1 is LGHNA, CDR2 YSLEER.

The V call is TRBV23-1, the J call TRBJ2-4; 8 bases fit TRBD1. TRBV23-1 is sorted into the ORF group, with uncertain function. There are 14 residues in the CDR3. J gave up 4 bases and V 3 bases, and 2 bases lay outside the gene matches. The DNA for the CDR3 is TGCGCCAGCAGTCACAACAGGGGGAAAAACATTCAGTACTTC. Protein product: CASSHNRGKNIQYF.

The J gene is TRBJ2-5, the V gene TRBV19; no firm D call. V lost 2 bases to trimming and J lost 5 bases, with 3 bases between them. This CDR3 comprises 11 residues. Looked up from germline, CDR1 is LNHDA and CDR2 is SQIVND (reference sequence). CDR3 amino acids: CASSIRETQYF. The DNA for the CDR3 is TGTGCCAGTAGTATACGGGAGACCCAGTACTTC.

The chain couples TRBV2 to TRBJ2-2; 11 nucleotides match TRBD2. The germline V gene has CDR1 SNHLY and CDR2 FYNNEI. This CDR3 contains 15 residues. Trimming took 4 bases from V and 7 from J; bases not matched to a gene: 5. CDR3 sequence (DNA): TGTGCCAGCAGTGGACTAGCGGGGAACCACGGGGAGCTGTTTTTT. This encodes CASSGLAGNHGELFF.

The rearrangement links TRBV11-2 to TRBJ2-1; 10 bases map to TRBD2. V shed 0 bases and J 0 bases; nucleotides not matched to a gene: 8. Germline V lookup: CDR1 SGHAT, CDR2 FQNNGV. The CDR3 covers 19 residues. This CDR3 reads CASSLDYTSGVSSYNEQFF. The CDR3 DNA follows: TGTGCCAGCAGCTTAGATTATACTAGCGGGGTAAGCTCCTACAATGAGCAGTTCTTC.

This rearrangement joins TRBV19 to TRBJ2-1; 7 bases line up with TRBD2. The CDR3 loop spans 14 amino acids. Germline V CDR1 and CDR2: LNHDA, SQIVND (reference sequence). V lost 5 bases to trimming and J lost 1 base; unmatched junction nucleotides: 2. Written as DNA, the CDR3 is TGTGCCAGTAGTTACGGGGGGTCCTACAATGAGCAGTTCTTC. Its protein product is CASSYGGSYNEQFF. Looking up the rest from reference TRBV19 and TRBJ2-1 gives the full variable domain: DGGITQSPKYLFRKEGQNVTLSCEQNLNHDAMYWYRQDPGQGLRLIYYSQIVNDFQKGDIAEGYSVSREKKESFPLTVTSAQKNPTAFYLCASSYGGSYNEQFFGPGTRLTVL.

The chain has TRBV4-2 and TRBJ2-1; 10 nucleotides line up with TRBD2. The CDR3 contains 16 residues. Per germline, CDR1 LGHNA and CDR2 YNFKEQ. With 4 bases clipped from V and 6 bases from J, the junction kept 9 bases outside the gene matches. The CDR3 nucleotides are TGTGCCAGCAGCCCGTTCAGCGGGGGGGCGTCCAATGAGCAGTTCTTC. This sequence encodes CASSPFSGGASNEQFF.

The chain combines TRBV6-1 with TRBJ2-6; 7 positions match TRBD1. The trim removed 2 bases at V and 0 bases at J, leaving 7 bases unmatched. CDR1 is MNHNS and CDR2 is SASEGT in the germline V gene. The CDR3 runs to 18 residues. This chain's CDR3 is CASSETDRAISGANVLTF. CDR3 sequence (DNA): TGTGCCAGCAGTGAAACCGACAGGGCGATCTCTGGGGCCAACGTCCTGACTTTC.

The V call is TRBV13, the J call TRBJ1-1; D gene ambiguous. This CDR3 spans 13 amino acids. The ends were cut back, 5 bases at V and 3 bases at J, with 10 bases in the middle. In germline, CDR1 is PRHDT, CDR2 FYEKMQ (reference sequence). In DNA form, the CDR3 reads TGTGCCAGCAGCACCCGGCCCCACACTGAAGCTTTCTTT. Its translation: CASSTRPHTEAFF.

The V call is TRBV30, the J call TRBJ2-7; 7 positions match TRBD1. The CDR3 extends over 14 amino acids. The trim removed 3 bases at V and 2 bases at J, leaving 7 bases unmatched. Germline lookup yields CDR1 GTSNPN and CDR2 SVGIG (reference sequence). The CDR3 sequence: CAWRSQGSTYEQYF. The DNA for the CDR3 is TGTGCCTGGAGGTCACAGGGGTCCACCTACGAGCAGTACTTC.

The CDR3 bases are TGTGCCAGCTCACCACGGACAGGGGGGGGCTCTGGGGCCAACGTCCTGACTTTC. Protein product: CASSPRTGGGSGANVLTF. V gene TRBV18 combines with J gene TRBJ2-6; 10 bases line up with TRBD1. This CDR3 contains 18 residues. V was clipped by 1 base and J by 0 bases; unmatched bases: 3. CDR1 is KGHSH and CDR2 is LQKENI in the germline V gene.

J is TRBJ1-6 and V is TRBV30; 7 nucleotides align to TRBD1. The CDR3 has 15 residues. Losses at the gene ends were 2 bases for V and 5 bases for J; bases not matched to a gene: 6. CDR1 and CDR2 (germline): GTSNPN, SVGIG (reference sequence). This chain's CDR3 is CAWSPRDSHNSPLHF. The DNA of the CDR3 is TGTGCCTGGAGTCCCCGGGACAGTCATAATTCACCCCTCCACTTT.

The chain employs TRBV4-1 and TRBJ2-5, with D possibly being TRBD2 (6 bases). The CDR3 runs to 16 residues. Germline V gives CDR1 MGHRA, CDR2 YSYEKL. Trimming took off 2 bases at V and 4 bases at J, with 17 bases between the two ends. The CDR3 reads CASSQSPATRSETQYF. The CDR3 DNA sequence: TGCGCCAGCAGCCAATCCCCCGCGACTAGATCAGAGACCCAGTACTTC.

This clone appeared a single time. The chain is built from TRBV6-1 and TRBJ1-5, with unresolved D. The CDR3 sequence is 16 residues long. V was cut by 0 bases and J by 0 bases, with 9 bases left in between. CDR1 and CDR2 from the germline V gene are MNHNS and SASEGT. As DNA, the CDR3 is TGTGCCAGCAGTGAAGCGCCGCACTATAGCAATCAGCCCCAGCATTTT. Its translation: CASSEAPHYSNQPQHF.

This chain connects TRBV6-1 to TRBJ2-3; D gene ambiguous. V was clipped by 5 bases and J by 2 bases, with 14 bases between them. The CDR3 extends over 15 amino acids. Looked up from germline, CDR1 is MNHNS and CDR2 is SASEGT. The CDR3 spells CASSPHGQNTDTQYF. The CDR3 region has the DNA TGTGCCAGCAGTCCGCACGGGCAGAACACAGATACGCAGTATTTT.

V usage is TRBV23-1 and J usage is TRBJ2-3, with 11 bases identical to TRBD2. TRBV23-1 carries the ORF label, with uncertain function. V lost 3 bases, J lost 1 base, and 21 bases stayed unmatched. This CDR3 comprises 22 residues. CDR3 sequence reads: CASSHLGGKLAGAVSGTDTQYF. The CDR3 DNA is TGCGCCAGCAGTCACTTGGGCGGAAAACTAGCGGGGGCAGTCAGCGGCACAGATACGCAGTATTTT.

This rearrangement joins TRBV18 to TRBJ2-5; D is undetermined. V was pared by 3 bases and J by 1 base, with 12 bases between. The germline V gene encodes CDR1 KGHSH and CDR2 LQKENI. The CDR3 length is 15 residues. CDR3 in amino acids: CASSPLYRTQETQYF. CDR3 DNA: TGTGCCAGCTCACCGCTTTATAGGACCCAAGAGACCCAGTACTTC.